Listed below are T cell receptor beta chains from one sample, sequenced in a study of follicular helper T cells after annual influenza vaccination. Using immunoSEQ multiplex PCR, the repertoire was profiled, and TCRdb retains in-frame clones only, with some absent. Of under 15,000 clones in the sample, roughly 78% were seen once. This specimen consisted of CXCR5- memory CD4+ T cells sorted from blood, obtained on the day of influenza vaccination. The receptors shown here come from an adult who received the influenza vaccine. The CDR3 runs from the conserved cysteine through the conserved F or W. The D gene is left open where the match is weak. Only some rows state a clone size, as once, few, many or a class for expanded clones.

CASRMSNYGYTF	TGTGCCAGCAGGATGAGTAACTATGGCTACACCTTC	TRBJ1-2	TRBV27	NA	once
CATSREGTVKNIQYF	TGTGCCACCAGCAGAGAAGGGACAGTTAAAAACATTCAGTACTTC	TRBJ2-4	TRBV15	TRBD1	once
CASRPQGGLNQPQHF	TGTGCCAGCAGACCACAGGGGGGTCTCAATCAGCCCCAGCATTTT	TRBJ1-5	TRBV6-5	TRBD1	NA
CASSVVQANTGELFF	TGTGCCAGCAGCGTAGTTCAGGCGAACACCGGGGAGCTGTTTTTT	TRBJ2-2	TRBV9	NA	NA
CASSQASRTETQYF	TGTGCCAGCAGCCAAGCCTCTCGCACAGAGACCCAGTACTTC	TRBJ2-5	TRBV4-2	NA	NA
CAISELDSANNEQFF	TGTGCCATCAGTGAGTTAGATAGCGCAAACAATGAGCAGTTCTTC	TRBJ2-1	TRBV10-3	NA	NA
CASSPHVETQYF	TGTGCCAGCTCACCGCACGTCGAGACCCAGTACTTC	TRBJ2-5	TRBV18	NA	NA
CASSYQRNSPLHF	TGTGCCAGCAGTTATCAACGGAATTCACCCCTCCACTTT	TRBJ1-6	TRBV6-6	NA	NA
CASSQTGLATQYF	TGTGCCAGCAGCCAGACAGGGCTCGCGACCCAGTACTTC	TRBJ2-5	TRBV7-9	TRBD1	NA
CAGGPGQQKDSQYF	TGTGCCGGCGGGCCGGGACAGCAAAAAGATTCGCAGTATTTT	TRBJ2-3	TRBV6-4	TRBD1	NA
CASSLAGRQPQHF	TGCGCCAGCAGCTTGGCAGGGAGGCAGCCCCAGCATTTT	TRBJ1-5	TRBV5-1	NA	NA
CSVATDFSSYEQYF	TGCAGCGTTGCAACGGACTTCAGTTCCTACGAGCAGTACTTC	TRBJ2-7	TRBV29-1	NA	NA
CARSLRWVWGMNTEAFF	TGTGCCAGAAGCTTGAGATGGGTATGGGGCATGAACACTGAAGCTTTCTTT	TRBJ1-1	TRBV5-3	NA	once
CASSVFQGSTGELFF	TGTGCCAGCAGCGTATTCCAGGGGAGCACCGGGGAGCTGTTTTTT	TRBJ2-2	TRBV9	NA	NA
CASSQGHGDFNEKLFF	TGTGCCAGCAGCCAGGGCCATGGGGACTTCAATGAAAAACTGTTTTTT	TRBJ1-4	TRBV4-2	NA	NA
CASSPGQYTEAFF	TGTGCCAGCAGCCCGGGACAGTACACTGAAGCTTTCTTT	TRBJ1-1	TRBV5-4	TRBD1	NA
CASSLSRRETQYF	TGCGCCAGCAGCTTGTCCAGAAGGGAGACCCAGTACTTC	TRBJ2-5	TRBV5-1	NA	NA
CASSPVQGYEQYF	TGTGCCAGCTCACCAGTACAGGGCTACGAGCAGTACTTC	TRBJ2-7	TRBV18	NA	few
CASSLEGETQYF	TGTGCCAGCAGCTTGGAAGGGGAGACCCAGTACTTC	TRBJ2-5	TRBV5-6	NA	NA
CASSLRSRNNSPLHF	TGTGCCAGCAGCTTAAGAAGCAGGAATAATTCACCCCTCCACTTT	TRBJ1-6	TRBV7-2	NA	NA
CASSQLGTIAKNIQYF	TGCGCCAGCAGCCAACTTGGGACCATAGCCAAAAACATTCAGTACTTC	TRBJ2-4	TRBV4-1	NA	NA
CAIRPTGSDGYTF	TGTGCCATCAGACCGACAGGGTCGGACGGCTACACCTTC	TRBJ1-2	TRBV10-3	TRBD1	few
CASSSRRTGMYF	TGTGCCAGCAGTTCAAGACGGACAGGGATGTACTTC	TRBJ2-7	TRBV6-1	TRBD1	NA
CASSLALTSGGSQETQYF	TGTGCCAGCAGCTTGGCCCTTACTAGCGGGGGCTCCCAAGAGACCCAGTACTTC	TRBJ2-5	TRBV7-7	TRBD2	once
CASGQRGNQPQHF	TGTGCCAGCGGGCAGAGGGGCAATCAGCCCCAGCATTTT	TRBJ1-5	TRBV7-2	NA	NA
CASSPKYKDPWYGYTF	TGTGCCAGCAGCCCAAAGTACAAGGACCCGTGGTATGGCTACACCTTC	TRBJ1-2	TRBV21-1	NA	NA
CASSIAGETQYF	TGTGCCAGTAGTATAGCGGGAGAGACCCAGTACTTC	TRBJ2-5	TRBV19	NA	NA
CASSLMAGSSYEQYF	TGTGCCAGCAGCTTAATGGCGGGCAGCTCCTACGAGCAGTACTTC	TRBJ2-7	TRBV7-2	NA	few
CASSHYDSSPTDTQYF	TGTGCCAGCTCACACTACGACTCGTCGCCCACAGATACGCAGTATTTT	TRBJ2-3	TRBV18	NA	NA
CASSPGGYFETQYF	TGTGCCAGCAGCCCAGGGGGCTATTTTGAGACCCAGTACTTC	TRBJ2-5	TRBV7-9	TRBD1	NA
CASSQDPRGGGNEKLFF	TGTGCCAGCAGCCAAGATCCAAGGGGCGGTGGTAATGAAAAACTGTTTTTT	TRBJ1-4	TRBV4-2	NA	once
CASRSAGDSHNEKLFF	TGTGCCAGCAGGTCAGCCGGTGACAGCCATAATGAAAAACTGTTTTTT	TRBJ1-4	TRBV4-1	NA	NA
CASSEGRAQGTGAFF	TGTGCCAGCAGTGAAGGTCGGGCTCAGGGGACTGGAGCTTTCTTT	TRBJ1-1	TRBV2	NA	NA
CASSEAGGAGRDTGELFF	TGTGCCAGCAGTGAAGCGGGGGGAGCAGGGAGAGACACCGGGGAGCTGTTTTTT	TRBJ2-2	TRBV6-1	NA	once
CASSQASLGEYEQYF	TGCGCCAGCAGCCAAGCGTCACTAGGGGAGTACGAGCAGTACTTC	TRBJ2-7	TRBV4-1	NA	few
CASSPRDRYTGELFF	TGTGCCAGCAGCCCCCGGGACAGATACACCGGGGAGCTGTTTTTT	TRBJ2-2	TRBV5-6	TRBD1	NA
CASSLVAVGPYGYTF	TGCGCCAGCAGCTTGGTGGCTGTAGGTCCCTATGGCTACACCTTC	TRBJ1-2	TRBV5-1	NA	NA
CAISEDSLYGYTF	TGTGCCATCAGTGAGGACAGTCTCTATGGCTACACCTTC	TRBJ1-2	TRBV10-3	NA	once
CASSLQRSDTQYF	TGTGCCAGCAGCCTACAGCGGTCCGATACGCAGTATTTT	TRBJ2-3	TRBV7-2	NA	NA
CASSQSGTAFNYGYTF	TGTGCCAGCAGCCAATCGGGGACAGCTTTTAACTATGGCTACACCTTC	TRBJ1-2	TRBV16	TRBD1	NA
CASSGGTVGKTEAFF	TGTGCCAGCAGCGGGGGGACAGTGGGGAAAACTGAAGCTTTCTTT	TRBJ1-1	TRBV11-3	TRBD1	once
CANPSRGTGEYYGYTF	TGCGCCAACCCAAGCAGAGGGACAGGGGAGTACTATGGCTACACCTTC	TRBJ1-2	TRBV23-1	TRBD1	once
CASSLAGGYEQYF	TGTGCCAGCAGCTTAGCGGGGGGATACGAGCAGTACTTC	TRBJ2-7	TRBV7-9	NA	NA
CASSAGTSGGLTLFTDTQYF	TGTGCCAGCAGTGCCGGGACTAGCGGGGGCCTTACCCTATTCACAGATACGCAGTATTTT	TRBJ2-3	TRBV6-1	TRBD2	NA
CASSSGDGSYNEQFF	TGCGCCAGCAGCTCAGGGGACGGATCCTACAATGAGCAGTTCTTC	TRBJ2-1	TRBV5-1	NA	NA
CATSRGTDTLSGYTF	TGTGCCACCAGCAGAGGAACGGACACGCTATCTGGCTACACCTTC	TRBJ1-2	TRBV15	NA	NA